These 26 T cell receptor beta chains originate from one sample sequenced in a study of blood T cell repertoires in COVID-19. TCRdb's table, derived via immunoSEQ multiplex PCR, lists solely in-frame clones and lacks some. Of hundreds of thousands of clones in the sample, about nine tenths are singletons; the top ten hold approximately 0.3%. The sequenced sample was peripheral blood. These receptor sequences come from a woman younger than 30 with acute or convalescent COVID-19.

The rearrangement links TRBV28 to TRBJ2-7; 12 bases align to TRBD1. Germline V gives CDR1 MDHEN, CDR2 SYDVKM. This CDR3 has 15 residues. V was clipped by 7 bases and J by 5 bases; unmatched bases: 9. In DNA form, the CDR3 reads TGTGCCAGCAACCATGCCGGGACAGGGGGCGACGAGCAGTACTTC. As protein: CASNHAGTGGDEQYF.

Worth noting for this clone: Different DNA sequences within this sample yield the same CDR3. The chain combines TRBV24-1 with TRBJ1-2; D remains ambiguous. Trimming removed 5 bases at V and 6 bases at J, with 6 bases between. The V gene's germline CDR1 is KGHDR and CDR2 SFDVKD. The CDR3 runs to 11 residues. The CDR3 bases are TGTGCCACCAGTGCCGGAGATGGCTACACCTTC. Protein sequence: CATSAGDGYTF.

This clone appeared once. This chain uses TRBV4-2 with TRBJ2-7; 9 nucleotides match TRBD2. V was pared by 3 bases and J by 7 bases, with 10 bases of the junction left unmatched. The CDR3 contains 15 residues. The V gene's germline CDR1 is LGHNA and CDR2 YNFKEQ. The CDR3 nucleotides are TGTGCCAGCAGCCAGGACCAGCGGGGGGCGGGAGAGCAGTACTTC. Translation: CASSQDQRGAGEQYF.

This clone was seen a single time. The chain combines TRBV9 with TRBJ1-1, with D unclear. From germline, CDR1 is SGDLS and CDR2 YYNGEE. CDR3 length: 14 residues. With 0 bases removed from V and 2 bases from J, the gap between germline ends came to 8 bases. The CDR3 loop is CASSVGPPNTEAFF. CDR3 DNA: TGTGCCAGCAGCGTAGGTCCTCCCAACACTGAAGCTTTCTTT.

The rearrangement links TRBV19 to TRBJ1-1, with unresolved D. V lost 5 bases and J 5 bases, leaving 12 bases between the germline ends. The CDR3 is made up of 13 amino acids. The germline gives CDR1 LNHDA, CDR2 SQIVND (reference sequence). The CDR3: CASSPSVGTEAFF. DNA for the CDR3: TGTGCCAGTAGTCCCTCGGTTGGTACTGAAGCTTTCTTT.

The chain is built from TRBV19 and TRBJ1-2; 8 positions agree with TRBD1. V was pared by 6 bases and J by 4 bases, with 13 bases of the junction left unmatched. The CDR3 is made up of 16 amino acids. CDR1 and CDR2 from the germline V gene are LNHDA and SQIVND (reference sequence). The CDR3 region has the DNA TGTGCCAGTAGACCTCTCCCCGCAGGGGGCATCTATGGCTACACCTTC. It translates to CASRPLPAGGIYGYTF.

The chain recombines TRBV23-1 with TRBJ1-6, with D unresolved. TRBV23-1 is treated as an ORF (open reading frame) with a function not yet certain. CDR3 length: 15 amino acids. Trimming left V 8 bases short and J 0 bases short, with 11 bases between. The CDR3 region has the DNA TGCGCCAGCCCGACATACAGCTCCTATAATTCACCCCTCCACTTT. Protein product: CASPTYSSYNSPLHF.

The V call is TRBV19, the J call TRBJ1-2; D ambiguous. Germline lookup yields CDR1 LNHDA and CDR2 SQIVND (reference sequence). The CDR3 is made up of 14 amino acids. The ends were cut back, 1 base at V and 7 bases at J, with 13 bases in the middle. The CDR3 nucleotides are TGTGCCAGTAGTATAGGCTGGCGAGAGGTTGGCTACACCTTC. Translation gives CASSIGWREVGYTF.

The V call is TRBV3-1 (or the pseudogene TRBV3-2), the J call TRBJ2-5, with 11 bases matching TRBD2. The CDR3 loop spans 16 amino acids. V shed 2 bases, J shed 2 bases, and the junction held 4 bases outside the gene matches. Germline CDR1 is LGHDT and CDR2 is YNNKEL (reference sequence). The CDR3 spells CASSQSLAGGQETQYF. CDR3 bases: TGTGCCAGCAGCCAAAGCCTAGCGGGGGGACAAGAGACCCAGTACTTC.

This clone showed up just a few times. This sequence joins TRBV7-9 and TRBJ1-2; D perhaps matches TRBD1 (6 bases). V shed 5 bases and J shed 8 bases, with 24 bases lying between them. Per the germline V gene, CDR1 is SEHNR and CDR2 is FQNEAQ (reference sequence). The CDR3 totals 16 residues. In DNA, the CDR3 is TGTGCCAGCAGCGTTCCAACCGGGACACCCAAGTTGGGCTACACCTTC. The encoded protein is CASSVPTGTPKLGYTF.

The V call is TRBV15, the J call TRBJ1-2; D ambiguous. The germline gives CDR1 LNHNV, CDR2 YYDKDF (reference sequence). Trimming took off 4 bases at V and 7 bases at J, with 10 bases between the two ends. This CDR3 has 12 amino acids. Here the CDR3 reads CATSNQGVGYTF. The CDR3 DNA sequence: TGTGCCACCAGCAACCAAGGAGTTGGCTACACCTTC.

The J gene is TRBJ1-1, the V gene TRBV6-6; D perhaps matches TRBD1 (6 bases). From germline, CDR1 is MNHNY and CDR2 SVGAGI (reference sequence). The V end was cut by 2 bases, the J end by 5 bases, with 15 bases between. The CDR3 spans 15 residues. CDR3 nucleotides: TGTGCCAGCAGTTACCCCGACCCACAGGGAACTGAAGCTTTCTTT. Translated, it gives CASSYPDPQGTEAFF.

The V and J genes are TRBV12-1 and TRBJ2-5; the tabulated D call, TRBD2, remains unverified against the DNA. TRBV12-1 counts as a pseudogene. The CDR3 sequence is 14 residues long. CDR3 nucleotides: TGTGCCAGCAGCTTTGGGGGGGGGCCAGAGACCCAGTACTTC. This codes for CASSFGGGPETQYF.

V gene TRBV29-1 combines with J gene TRBJ1-2; 7 positions match TRBD1. This CDR3 has 15 residues. The germline gives CDR1 SQVTM, CDR2 ANQGSEA. The ends lost 3 bases at V and 1 base at J; junction bases unmatched: 8. CDR3 sequence reads: CSVDPGTEVNYGYTF. CDR3 coding DNA: TGCAGCGTTGATCCCGGGACAGAAGTTAACTATGGCTACACCTTC.

This chain uses TRBV5-8 with TRBJ1-6; 9 bases fit TRBD1. Looked up from germline, CDR1 is SGHTS and CDR2 is YDEGEE. The CDR3 loop spans 15 amino acids. The V segment lost 6 bases and the J segment 9 bases; nucleotides outside the gene matches: 10. The CDR3 protein is CASTNPGTGTSPLHF. In nucleotides, the CDR3 is TGTGCCAGCACTAACCCGGGGACAGGGACTTCACCCCTCCACTTT.

The chain's CDR3 is CASSLGEVQPQHF. The CDR3 DNA reads TGTGCCAGCAGTTTGGGAGAGGTTCAGCCCCAGCATTTT. The V gene is TRBV12-3 or TRBV12-4, the J gene TRBJ1-5; D not resolved. V lost 3 bases, J lost 6 bases, and 9 bases lay in between. The CDR3 is 13 amino acids.

The V gene is TRBV9, the J gene TRBJ1-3; D is ambiguous. The V end lost 3 bases, the J end lost 3 bases, and 19 bases lay between the germline ends. Germline values: CDR1 SGDLS, CDR2 YYNGEE. This CDR3 spans 17 amino acids. CDR3 bases: TGTGCCAGCAGCGCCCAAGAAAACGAGGGTTATGGAAACACCATATATTTT. It is translated as CASSAQENEGYGNTIYF.

The chain is built from TRBV5-1 and TRBJ1-1; 8 bases map to TRBD1. The length of the CDR3 is 13 residues. V gave up 6 bases and J gave up 11 bases; unmatched junction bases: 12. The germline CDR1 and CDR2 sequences are SGHRS and YFSETQ. CDR3 sequence (DNA): TGCGCCAGCAACCACGACAGGGGCCTAGGGGCTTTCTTT. The encoded protein is CASNHDRGLGAFF. Complete variable domain (other parts from reference TRBV5-1 and TRBJ1-1): KAGVTQTPRYLIKTRGQQVTLSCSPISGHRSVSWYQQTPGQGLQFLFEYFSETQRNKGNFPGRFSGRQFSNSRSEMNVSTLELGDSALYLCASNHDRGLGAFFGQGTRLTVV.

The V and J genes are TRBV27 and TRBJ2-7; TRBD2 matches 7 bases. Germline V gene lookup returns CDR1 MNHEY and CDR2 SMNVEV (reference sequence). With V trimmed by 5 bases and J by 2 bases, 3 bases remained unmatched. The CDR3 contains 13 residues. The CDR3 sequence is CASSEAGPYEQYF. The CDR3 region has the DNA TGTGCCAGCAGTGAAGCGGGGCCCTACGAGCAGTACTTC.

The sample holds a few counts of this clone. The rearrangement uses TRBV9 and TRBJ1-2, with D perhaps matching TRBD1 (5 bases). The CDR3 runs 16 residues. Looked up from germline, CDR1 is SGDLS and CDR2 is YYNGEE. Trimming left V 3 bases short and J 2 bases short, with 17 bases between. In DNA form, the CDR3 reads TGTGCCAGCAGCGGTTTGGGTCGTGGGGGGAACTATGGCTACACCTTC. Translating gives CASSGLGRGGNYGYTF.

The CDR3 coding sequence is TGCGCCAGCAGCTTGGCCCCGGGGTACGACACTGAAGCTTTCTTT. As protein: CASSLAPGYDTEAFF. The chain carries TRBV5-1 and TRBJ1-1, with D hard to call. Germline lookup yields CDR1 SGHRS and CDR2 YFSETQ. The CDR3 runs 15 residues. Trimming stripped 0 bases from V and 3 bases from J, with 12 bases between. The full variable domain, rest sourced from reference TRBV5-1 and TRBJ1-1, is KAGVTQTPRYLIKTRGQQVTLSCSPISGHRSVSWYQQTPGQGLQFLFEYFSETQRNKGNFPGRFSGRQFSNSRSEMNVSTLELGDSALYLCASSLAPGYDTEAFFGQGTRLTVV.

V and J are TRBV6-1 and TRBJ1-3, with 10 positions matching TRBD1. This CDR3 region has 16 residues. V was pared by 4 bases and J by 0 bases, with 3 bases of the junction left unmatched. Looked up from germline, CDR1 is MNHNS and CDR2 is SASEGT. CDR3 sequence reads: CASSAGQGSSGNTIYF. CDR3 sequence (DNA): TGTGCCAGCAGTGCGGGACAGGGGAGCTCTGGAAACACCATATATTTT.

V usage is TRBV7-2 and J usage is TRBJ2-7, with TRBD2 identical over 7 bases. Germline V lookup: CDR1 SGHTA, CDR2 FQGNSA. V was clipped by 5 bases and J by 5 bases; unmatched bases: 9. CDR3 length: 14 residues. CDR3 protein: CASSRDGLGNEQYF. Here the CDR3 DNA reads TGTGCCAGCAGCCGCGATGGACTAGGGAACGAGCAGTACTTC.

The table lists this clone with a count of one. The genes are TRBV25-1 and TRBJ1-1; 7 bases fit TRBD1. Germline V CDR1 and CDR2: MGHDK, SYGVNS. The J segment lost 0 bases and the V segment lost 10 bases, leaving 11 bases of the junction unmatched. This CDR3 comprises 15 residues. This CDR3 is CANPGDRRMNTEAFF. CDR3 in DNA: TGTGCCAACCCTGGGGACAGACGTATGAACACTGAAGCTTTCTTT.

This chain uses TRBV24-1 with TRBJ2-2; 7 positions agree with TRBD2. The germline V gene has CDR1 KGHDR and CDR2 SFDVKD. Trimming cost V 5 bases and J 5 bases; bases outside gene matches: 4. The CDR3 consists of 14 residues. The CDR3 DNA reads TGTGCCACCAGTGGCGGGGGTGGAACCGGGGAGCTGTTTTTT. Translated: CATSGGGGTGELFF.

The chain recombines TRBV5-1 with TRBJ2-7; the D gene is possibly TRBD1 (5 bases). V dropped 0 bases and J dropped 3 bases, with 10 bases sitting between them. Germline V gives CDR1 SGHRS, CDR2 YFSETQ. The CDR3 has 14 residues. The CDR3 coding sequence is TGCGCCAGCAGCTTGGCCCCAGGGATCTACGAGCAGTACTTC. As protein: CASSLAPGIYEQYF. Filled out from reference TRBV5-1 and TRBJ2-7, the complete variable domain reads KAGVTQTPRYLIKTRGQQVTLSCSPISGHRSVSWYQQTPGQGLQFLFEYFSETQRNKGNFPGRFSGRQFSNSRSEMNVSTLELGDSALYLCASSLAPGIYEQYFGPGTRLTVT.